A selection of T cell receptor beta chains follows, all from one sample in a study of T cells in Graves' hyperthyroidism and ophthalmopathy. TCRdb recomputed calls from the multiplex PCR reads with MiXCR, one row per CDR3 protein. The sample lists 500,000 to 600,000 distinct CDR3 sequences, more than 45% seen once, with roughly 8.2% in the top ten. Input material: peripheral blood or thyroid tissue (not recorded which). Source of these receptors: a woman aged 18-29 years with Graves' hyperthyroidism. Both conserved end residues are part of each CDR3. D genes are given only for firm matches. Clone size is stated in some rows and not others, as once, few, many or a class when expanded.

V gene: TRBV10-3
J gene: TRBJ1-3
D gene: .
clone size: many
CDR3 DNA: TGTGCCATCAGTGACAATTCGGGAGACACCATATATTTT
CDR3 protein: CAISDNSGDTIYF

V gene: TRBV28
J gene: TRBJ2-5
D gene: TRBD2
clone size: many
CDR3 DNA: TGTGCCAGCAGGGAAGGACTAGCGGCAGAGACCCAGTACTTC
CDR3 protein: CASREGLAAETQYF

V gene: TRBV11-3
J gene: TRBJ2-7
D gene: .
clone size: many
CDR3 DNA: TGTGCCAGCAGCCCCTACGGGATCGCCTACGAGCAGTACTTC
CDR3 protein: CASSPYGIAYEQYF

V gene: TRBV29-1
J gene: TRBJ2-7
D gene: .
clone size: few
CDR3 DNA: TGCAGCGCCGCCGGGACCACGGAGCAGTACTTC
CDR3 protein: CSAAGTTEQYF

V gene: TRBV7-6
J gene: TRBJ1-2
D gene: .
clone size: many
CDR3 DNA: TGTGCCAGCAGTCCTGCGTCGGACTATGGCTACACCTTC
CDR3 protein: CASSPASDYGYTF

V gene: TRBV24-1
J gene: TRBJ2-5
D gene: TRBD1
clone size: .
CDR3 DNA: TGTGCCACCAGTGATTTGGGGACAGGACAAGAGACCCAGTACTTC
CDR3 protein: CATSDLGTGQETQYF

V gene: TRBV15
J gene: TRBJ1-1
D gene: .
clone size: many
CDR3 DNA: TGTGCCACCAGCAGAGTGGGGGTGTACACTGAAGCTTTCTTT
CDR3 protein: CATSRVGVYTEAFF

V gene: TRBV24-1
J gene: TRBJ1-1
D gene: TRBD1
clone size: .
CDR3 DNA: TGTGCCACCAGTGATCGACCGGGACAGGGAAACACTGAAGCTTTCTTT
CDR3 protein: CATSDRPGQGNTEAFF

V gene: TRBV20-1
J gene: TRBJ1-2
D gene: .
clone size: .
CDR3 DNA: TGCAGTGCTAGCGGCCCGATATCCTATGGCTACACCTTC
CDR3 protein: CSASGPISYGYTF

V gene: TRBV5-1
J gene: TRBJ1-2
D gene: TRBD1
clone size: once
CDR3 DNA: TGCGCCAGCAGGTCGGGACAGGGAGGAGGCTACACCTTC
CDR3 protein: CASRSGQGGGYTF

V gene: TRBV12-3/TRBV12-4
J gene: TRBJ1-1
D gene: .
clone size: many
CDR3 DNA: TGTGCCAGCAAGGGCAGCGAAGCTTTCTTT
CDR3 protein: CASKGSEAFF

V gene: TRBV25-1
J gene: TRBJ1-1
D gene: .
clone size: many
CDR3 DNA: TGTGCCAGCAGTGAACTTCGTTTGAACACTGAAGCTTTCTTT
CDR3 protein: CASSELRLNTEAFF

V gene: TRBV24-1
J gene: TRBJ1-1
D gene: .
clone size: many
CDR3 DNA: TGTGCCACCAGTGATGCCGGGACAGAAGCTTTCTTT
CDR3 protein: CATSDAGTEAFF

V gene: TRBV7-8
J gene: TRBJ2-7
D gene: .
clone size: many
CDR3 DNA: TGTGCCAGCAGCTTAGAGCTGGGGGCCTACGAGCAGTACTTC
CDR3 protein: CASSLELGAYEQYF

V gene: TRBV14
J gene: TRBJ1-5
D gene: .
clone size: once
CDR3 DNA: TGTGCCAGCAGCCACGTCGGCAACTCCTACGAGCATTTT
CDR3 protein: CASSHVGNSYEHF

V gene: TRBV7-8
J gene: TRBJ2-7
D gene: TRBD1
clone size: many
CDR3 DNA: TGTGCCAGCAGCTTATCGGGACAGGATTACGAGCAGTACTTC
CDR3 protein: CASSLSGQDYEQYF

V gene: TRBV7-6
J gene: TRBJ2-2
D gene: TRBD2
clone size: .
CDR3 DNA: TGTGCCAGCAGCCCCGGGACTAGCGGGAGGGAAATCACCGGGGAGCTGTTTTTT
CDR3 protein: CASSPGTSGREITGELFF

V gene: TRBV10-1
J gene: TRBJ1-6
D gene: TRBD1
clone size: few
CDR3 DNA: TGCGCCAGCAGTGCCGAGAGGGCCGACAGGGCTGGCAATTCACCCCTCCACTTT
CDR3 protein: CASSAERADRAGNSPLHF

V gene: TRBV2
J gene: TRBJ2-7
D gene: .
clone size: .
CDR3 DNA: TGTGCCAGCAGCGTTGAGGAGGTGGGCGGCGAGCAGTACTTC
CDR3 protein: CASSVEEVGGEQYF

V gene: TRBV4-1
J gene: TRBJ2-2
D gene: .
clone size: many
CDR3 DNA: TGCGCCAGCAGCCAAAGGGTATGGGGATTGAGTACCGGGGAGCTGTTTTTT
CDR3 protein: CASSQRVWGLSTGELFF

V gene: TRBV20-1
J gene: TRBJ1-2
D gene: TRBD1
clone size: few
CDR3 DNA: TGCAGACCGGGACAGGGAGACTATGGCTACACCTTC
CDR3 protein: CRPGQGDYGYTF

V gene: TRBV2
J gene: TRBJ1-2
D gene: .
clone size: .
CDR3 DNA: TGTGCCAGCAGCGAAGGGGGGGAAGGCTATGGCTACACCTTC
CDR3 protein: CASSEGGEGYGYTF

V gene: TRBV5-1
J gene: TRBJ1-5
D gene: .
clone size: many
CDR3 DNA: TGCGCCAGCAGCTTGGACCGAGGAAAACAGAATAGCAATCAGCCCCAGCATTTT
CDR3 protein: CASSLDRGKQNSNQPQHF

V gene: TRBV7-9
J gene: TRBJ1-2
D gene: .
clone size: many
CDR3 DNA: TGTGCCAGCAGCTCCAGGACGGACGCTAACTATGGCTACACCTTC
CDR3 protein: CASSSRTDANYGYTF

V gene: TRBV10-3
J gene: TRBJ1-1
D gene: .
clone size: .
CDR3 DNA: TGTGCCATCAGTGAGGCGGATACAGGCGCCACTGAAGCTTTCTTT
CDR3 protein: CAISEADTGATEAFF

V gene: TRBV7-6
J gene: TRBJ1-5
D gene: .
clone size: .
CDR3 DNA: TGTGCCAGCAGCTCCTCGGCCTCTAATCAGCCCCAGCATTTT
CDR3 protein: CASSSSASNQPQHF